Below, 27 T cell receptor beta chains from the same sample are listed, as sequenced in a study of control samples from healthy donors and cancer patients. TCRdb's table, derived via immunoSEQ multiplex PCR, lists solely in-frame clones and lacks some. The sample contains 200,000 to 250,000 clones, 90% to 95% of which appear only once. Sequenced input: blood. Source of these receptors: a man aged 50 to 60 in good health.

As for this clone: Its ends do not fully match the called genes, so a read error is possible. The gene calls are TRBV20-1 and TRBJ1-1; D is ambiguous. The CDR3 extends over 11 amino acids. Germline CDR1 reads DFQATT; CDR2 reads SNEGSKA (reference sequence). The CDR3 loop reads CSARDITEAFF. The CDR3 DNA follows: TGCAGTGCTCGAGATATCACTGAAGCTTTCTTT.

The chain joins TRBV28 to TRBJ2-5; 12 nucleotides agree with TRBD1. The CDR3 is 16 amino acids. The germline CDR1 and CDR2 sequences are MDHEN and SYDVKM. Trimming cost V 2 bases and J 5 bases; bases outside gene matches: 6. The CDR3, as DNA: TGTGCCAGCAGTTTACTCGGGACAGGGGGCGCTGAGACCCAGTACTTC. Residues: CASSLLGTGGAETQYF.

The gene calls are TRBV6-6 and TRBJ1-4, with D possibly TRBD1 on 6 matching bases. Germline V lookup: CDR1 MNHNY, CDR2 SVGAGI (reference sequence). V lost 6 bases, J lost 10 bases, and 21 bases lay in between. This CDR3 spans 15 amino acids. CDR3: CASSLGGGESLKLFF. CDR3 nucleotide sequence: TGTGCCAGCAGCCTTGGGGGGGGCGAGAGTTTAAAACTGTTTTTT.

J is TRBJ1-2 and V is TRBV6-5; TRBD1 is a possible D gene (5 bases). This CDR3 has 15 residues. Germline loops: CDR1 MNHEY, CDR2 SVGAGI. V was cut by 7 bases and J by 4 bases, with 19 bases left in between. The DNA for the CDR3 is TGTGCCAGCACCGCCGAGCAGGGAGGGAGCTATGGCTACACCTTC. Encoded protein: CASTAEQGGSYGYTF.

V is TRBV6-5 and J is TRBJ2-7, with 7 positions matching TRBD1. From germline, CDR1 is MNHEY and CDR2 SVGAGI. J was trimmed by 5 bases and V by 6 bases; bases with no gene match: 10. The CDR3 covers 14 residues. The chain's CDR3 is CASRDRSFQDEQYV. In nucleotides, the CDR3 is TGTGCCAGCAGGGACAGGTCTTTCCAAGACGAGCAGTACGTC.

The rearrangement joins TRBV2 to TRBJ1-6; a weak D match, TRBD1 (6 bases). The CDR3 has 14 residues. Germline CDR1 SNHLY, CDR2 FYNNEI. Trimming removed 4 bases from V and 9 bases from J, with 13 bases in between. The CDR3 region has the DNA TGTGCCAGCAGTGGGGGCAGGGGCAGTTCACCCCTCCACTTT. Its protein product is CASSGGRGSSPLHF.

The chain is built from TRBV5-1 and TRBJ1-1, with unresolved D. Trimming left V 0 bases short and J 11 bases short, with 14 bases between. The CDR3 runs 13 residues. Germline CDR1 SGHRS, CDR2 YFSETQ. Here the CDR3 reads CASSLAVGEWAFF. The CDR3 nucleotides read TGCGCCAGCAGCTTGGCCGTTGGAGAATGGGCTTTCTTT.

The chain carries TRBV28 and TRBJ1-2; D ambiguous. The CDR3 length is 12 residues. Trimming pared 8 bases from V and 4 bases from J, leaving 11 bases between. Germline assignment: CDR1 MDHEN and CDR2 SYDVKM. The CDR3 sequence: CASGSVGYGYTF. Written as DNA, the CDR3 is TGTGCCAGCGGGAGTGTCGGCTATGGCTACACCTTC.

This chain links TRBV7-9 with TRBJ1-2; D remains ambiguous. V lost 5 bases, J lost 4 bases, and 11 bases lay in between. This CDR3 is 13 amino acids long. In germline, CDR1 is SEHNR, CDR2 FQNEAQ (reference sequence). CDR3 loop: CASSTMGFYGYTF. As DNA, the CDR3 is TGTGCCAGCAGCACCATGGGGTTCTATGGCTACACCTTC.

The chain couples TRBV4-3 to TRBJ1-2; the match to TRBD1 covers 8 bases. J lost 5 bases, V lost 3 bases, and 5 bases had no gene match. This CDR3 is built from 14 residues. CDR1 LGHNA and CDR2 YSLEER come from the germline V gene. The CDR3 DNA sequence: TGCGCCAGCAGCCACCGGCAGGGGGCTTATGGCTACACCTTC. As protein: CASSHRQGAYGYTF.

CDR3 coding DNA: TGTGCCAGCAGCCAGCTCCAACTTTCAGGAACTCGGATACCCGGGGAGCTGTTTTTT. This gives the protein CASSQLQLSGTRIPGELFF. The chain uses TRBV4-2 and TRBJ2-2; no clear D gene. V was pared by 3 bases and J by 6 bases, with 26 bases between. CDR1 and CDR2 from the germline V gene are LGHNA and YNFKEQ. CDR3 length: 19 amino acids.

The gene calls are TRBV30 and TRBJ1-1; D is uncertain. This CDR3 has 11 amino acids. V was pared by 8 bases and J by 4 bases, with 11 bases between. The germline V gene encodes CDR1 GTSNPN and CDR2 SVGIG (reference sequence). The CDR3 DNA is TGTGCCCGGAAGGATACCACTGAAGCTTTCTTT. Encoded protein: CARKDTTEAFF.

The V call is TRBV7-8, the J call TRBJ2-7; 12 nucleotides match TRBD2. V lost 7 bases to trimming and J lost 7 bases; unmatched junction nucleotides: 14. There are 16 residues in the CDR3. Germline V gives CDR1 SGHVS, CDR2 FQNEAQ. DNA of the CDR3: TGTGCCAGCACCACCGACAGCCTAGCGGGGGGGCGGGAGCAGTACGTC. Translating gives CASTTDSLAGGREQYV.

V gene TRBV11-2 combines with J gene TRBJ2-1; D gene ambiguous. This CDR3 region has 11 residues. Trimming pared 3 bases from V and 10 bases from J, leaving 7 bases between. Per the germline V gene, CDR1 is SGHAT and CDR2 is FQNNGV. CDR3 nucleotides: TGTGCCAGCAGCTTCTCGGACGAGCAGTTCTTC. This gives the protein CASSFSDEQFF.

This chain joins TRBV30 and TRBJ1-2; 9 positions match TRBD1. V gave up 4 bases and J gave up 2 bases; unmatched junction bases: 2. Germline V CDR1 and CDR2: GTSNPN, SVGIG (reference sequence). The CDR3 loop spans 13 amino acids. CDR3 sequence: CAWIGTGNYGYTF. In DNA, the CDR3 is TGTGCCTGGATCGGGACAGGGAACTATGGCTACACCTTC.

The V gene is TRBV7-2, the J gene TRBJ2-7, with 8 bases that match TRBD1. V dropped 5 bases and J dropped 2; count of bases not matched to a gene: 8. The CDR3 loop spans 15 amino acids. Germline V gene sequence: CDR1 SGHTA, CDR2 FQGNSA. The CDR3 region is CASSEQGVPAYEQYF. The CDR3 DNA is TGTGCCAGCAGCGAACAGGGGGTCCCCGCCTACGAGCAGTACTTC. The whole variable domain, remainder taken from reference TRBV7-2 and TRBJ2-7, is GAGVSQSPSNKVTEKGKDVELRCDPISGHTALYWYRQSLGQGLEFLIYFQGNSAPDKSGLPSDRFSAERTGGSVSTLTIQRTQQEDSAVYLCASSEQGVPAYEQYFGPGTRLTVT.

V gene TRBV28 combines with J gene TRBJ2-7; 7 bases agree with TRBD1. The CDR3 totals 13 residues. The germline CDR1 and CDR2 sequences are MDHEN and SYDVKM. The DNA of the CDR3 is TGTGCCAGCAGTTTAAGGGACAGAATACTCTATTCCGTC. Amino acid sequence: CASSLRDRILYSV.

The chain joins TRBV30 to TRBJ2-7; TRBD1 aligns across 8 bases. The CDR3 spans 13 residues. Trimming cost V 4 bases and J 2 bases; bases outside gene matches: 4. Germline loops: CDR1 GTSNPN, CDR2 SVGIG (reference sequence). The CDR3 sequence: CAWIRQGTYEQYF. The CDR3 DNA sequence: TGTGCCTGGATCCGACAGGGGACCTACGAGCAGTACTTC.

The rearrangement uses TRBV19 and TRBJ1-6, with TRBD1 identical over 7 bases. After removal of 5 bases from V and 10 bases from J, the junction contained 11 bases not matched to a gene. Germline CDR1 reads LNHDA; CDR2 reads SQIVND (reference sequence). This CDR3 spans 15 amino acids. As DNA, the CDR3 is TGTGCCAGTAGTCCGCGACAGGGAACCCTATCACCCCTCCACTTT. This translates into CASSPRQGTLSPLHF.

CDR3 nucleotide sequence: TGTGCTAGTGGTTTGGTAGGCGGGTTGTCGCCTTTCTTT. Translating it yields CASGLVGGLSPFF. The V and J genes are TRBV12-5 and TRBJ1-1, with D uncertain. Germline-derived CDR1 and CDR2 are LGHNT and FRNRAP. This CDR3 contains 13 residues. V shed 0 bases and J shed 12 bases, with 14 bases lying between them.

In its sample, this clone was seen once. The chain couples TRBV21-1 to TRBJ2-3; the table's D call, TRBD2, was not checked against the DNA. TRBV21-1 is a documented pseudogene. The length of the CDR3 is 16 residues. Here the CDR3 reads CASSPKVRGGIDTQYF. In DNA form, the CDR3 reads TGTGCCAGCAGCCCAAAGGTAAGGGGGGGGATAGATACGCAGTATTTT.

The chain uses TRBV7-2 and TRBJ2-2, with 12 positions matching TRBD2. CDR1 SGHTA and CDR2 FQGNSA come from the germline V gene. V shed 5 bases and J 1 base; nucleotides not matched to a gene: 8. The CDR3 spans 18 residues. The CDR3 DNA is TGTGCCAGCAGCATCCGCGTACTAGCGGGGGGGAACACCGGGGAGCTGTTTTTT. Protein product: CASSIRVLAGGNTGELFF.

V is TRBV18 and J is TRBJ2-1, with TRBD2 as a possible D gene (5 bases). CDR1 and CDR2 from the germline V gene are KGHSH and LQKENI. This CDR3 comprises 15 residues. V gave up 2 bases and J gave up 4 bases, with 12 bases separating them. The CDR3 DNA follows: TGTGCCAGCTCACCAGGGCTAGGCGGGTACAATGAGCAGTTCTTC. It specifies CASSPGLGGYNEQFF. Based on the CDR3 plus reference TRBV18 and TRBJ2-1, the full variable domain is NAGVMQNPRHLVRRRGQEARLRCSPMKGHSHVYWYRQLPEEGLKFMVYLQKENIIDESGMPKERFSAEFPKEGPSILRIQQVVRGDSAAYFCASSPGLGGYNEQFFGPGTRLTVL.

CDR3 in DNA: TGTGCCAGCAGCCCCAGGACAAACACTGAAGCTTTCTTT. Encoded protein: CASSPRTNTEAFF. The rearrangement uses TRBV7-9 and TRBJ1-1, with D possibly being TRBD1 (5 bases). Trimming stripped 5 bases from V and 2 bases from J, with 9 bases between. Germline CDR1 SEHNR, CDR2 FQNEAQ (reference sequence). The CDR3 spans 13 residues. The full variable domain, with the rest looked up from reference TRBV7-9 and TRBJ1-1, is DTGVSQNPRHKITKRGQNVTFRCDPISEHNRLYWYRQTLGQGPEFLTYFQNEAQLEKSRLLSDRFSAERPKGSFSTLEIQRTEQGDSAMYLCASSPRTNTEAFFGQGTRLTVV.

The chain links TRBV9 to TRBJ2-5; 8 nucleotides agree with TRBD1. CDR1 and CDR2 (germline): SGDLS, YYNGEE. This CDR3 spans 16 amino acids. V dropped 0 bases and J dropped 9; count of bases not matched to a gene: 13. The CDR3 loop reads CASSVEGTGKVPAQYF. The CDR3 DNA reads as TGTGCCAGCAGCGTAGAAGGGACAGGAAAAGTTCCGGCCCAGTACTTC.

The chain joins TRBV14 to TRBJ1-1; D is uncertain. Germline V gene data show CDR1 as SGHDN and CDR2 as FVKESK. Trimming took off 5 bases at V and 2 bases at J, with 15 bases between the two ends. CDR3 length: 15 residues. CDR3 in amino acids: CASSSTPGTNTEAFF. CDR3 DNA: TGTGCCAGCAGCTCAACCCCCGGTACCAACACTGAAGCTTTCTTT.

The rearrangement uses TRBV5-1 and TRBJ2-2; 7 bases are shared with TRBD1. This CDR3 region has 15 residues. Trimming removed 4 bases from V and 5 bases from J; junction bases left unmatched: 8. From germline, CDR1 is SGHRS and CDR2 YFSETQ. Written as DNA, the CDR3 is TGCGCCAGCAGCCTGCAGGCAGGGGGAACCGGGGAGCTGTTTTTT. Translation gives CASSLQAGGTGELFF.